This entry concerns a single T cell receptor beta chain. Its recognized antigen is unknown. Qualities for individual bases were not recorded, and no much larger clone is one base off. The roughly 39 donors, aged about 6 to 90 years, were systemically healthy Caucasian individuals from Russia. Approximately 10 milliliters of peripheral blood were collected from each donor into EDTA-treated Vacutainer tubes. PBMCs were isolated by Ficoll-Paque density-gradient centrifugation, with at least 7 million obtained per sample. Trizol reagent was used to extract total RNA from PBMCs, with at least 5.5 micrograms per sample. Naive CD45RAhigh/CD27high T cell percentages were measured by flow cytometry on a PBMC aliquot from every donor. The library was prepared using 5' RACE. Instrument used: Illumina HiSeq 2500. A second 7 to 11 cycle PCR used a sample-barcoded 5' primer and a J-beta primer mix. Each TCR beta cDNA molecule received a unique molecular identifier from a template-switch 5' adaptor carrying 12 random nucleotides. At least 2.5 million CDR3-containing paired-end reads were obtained from each sample. First-strand cDNA was synthesized from all RNA with the Mint cDNA synthesis kit, primed by a TRBC-specific oligonucleotide. Following uracil-DNA glycosylase treatment, all cDNA underwent a first 18-cycle PCR with the universal primers M1SS and BC2_uni_R. As for the original processing: For normalization, 1 million high-quality reads were randomly selected from each sample, with every read carrying a distinct molecular identifier. Reads with shared molecular identifiers were discarded instead of being binned into consensus sequences. MiTCR, with a Q25 quality threshold and the strictest error-elimination algorithm, was used for CDR3 identification, clonotype clustering and error correction. A nonparametric unseen species model with Euler transformation was used to estimate lower-bound total TCR beta diversity. TCRdb trimmed the raw reads at Q25, called clones with MiXCR and kept productive beta chains. Entries that share a CDR3 protein sequence are merged under the most common genes and DNA. The V and J calls, along with clone size, are taken from TCRdb and not from the paper's own processing. This sample is represented by 650,000 to 800,000 distinct CDR3 sequences; roughly 44% of them were singletons. Of the sample, roughly 19% is held by the ten largest clones.

This sample is drawn from a study of blood T cells in healthy people across ages (dated by TCRdb to the mid-2010s). Describing the broader study: In model experiments, template switching captured roughly one uniquely barcoded TCR beta cDNA molecule for every two T cells. Age-related changes in TCR beta repertoire diversity were measured in the study by deep sequencing normalized with unique cDNA molecular identifiers. Four age groups were formed from the donors: young (average about 16 years), middle-aged (around 40), aged (roughly 56) and long-lived (less than 85). To avoid experimental bias, donors of different ages were spread randomly across the sequencing lanes. Using the same blood draw, the study looked at two additional independent replicas of 1 million unique cDNA reads for two donors, one aged 18 to 30 and the other aged 80 or older. The research as a whole found: Observed TCR beta diversity per million T cells fell roughly linearly with age, and a significant reduction was already apparent by age around 40. Total diversity estimates from one million sequenced T cells were considered lower bounds and underestimates. The long-lived group showed more naive CD4+ T cells, fewer expanded clones and increased TCR diversity than the aged group, suggesting age selection. Because donor CMV infection status was unknown, age-related changes in expanded clonotypes were potentially confounded. The percentage of naive T cells measured by flow cytometry correlated strongly with observed TCR beta diversity. Conclusive comparison of naive and antigen-experienced compartments was prevented by the profiling of bulk unsorted PBMCs.

According to the germline V gene (reference sequence), CDR1 reads DFQATT and CDR2 reads SNEGSKA. Reading from cysteine to phenylalanine, the CDR3 counts 13 amino acids. Only the CDR3 DNA stays, 39 bases, in frame from base 1. Trimming costs V 3 bases and J 1 base, and their ends lie 9 bases apart. This receptor was taken from a man aged 55 to 70 in good health. This chain is built from TRBV20-1 and TRBJ2-5; the D segment cannot be called with confidence. The source material was blood. The CDR3: CSASKSSQETQYF. The nucleotides read TGCAGTGCTAGCAAGTCTTCCCAAGAGACCCAGTACTTC.